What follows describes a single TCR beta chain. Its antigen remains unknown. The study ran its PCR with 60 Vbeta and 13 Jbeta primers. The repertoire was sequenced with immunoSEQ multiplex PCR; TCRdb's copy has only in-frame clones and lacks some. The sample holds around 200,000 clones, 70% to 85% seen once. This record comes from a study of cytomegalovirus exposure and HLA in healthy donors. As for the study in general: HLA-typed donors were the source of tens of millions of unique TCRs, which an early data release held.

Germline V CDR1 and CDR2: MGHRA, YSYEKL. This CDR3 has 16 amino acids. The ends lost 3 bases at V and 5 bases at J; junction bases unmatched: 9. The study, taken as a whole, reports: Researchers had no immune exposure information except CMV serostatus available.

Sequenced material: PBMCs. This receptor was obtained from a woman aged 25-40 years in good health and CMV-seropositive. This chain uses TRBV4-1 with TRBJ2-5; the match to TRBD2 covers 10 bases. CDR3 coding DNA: TGCGCCAGCAGCCACCTACTAGCGGGGTGGGCGGAGACCCAGTACTTC. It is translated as CASSHLLAGWAETQYF.